This TCR beta chain was documented in a study of T cell changes during pregnancy in multiple sclerosis. The length of the CDR3 is 15 residues. J gave up 5 bases and V 3 bases, and 6 bases lay outside the gene matches. Germline CDR1 is SGDLS and CDR2 is YYNGEE. TCRdb keeps only in-frame clones here, not all; method: immunoSEQ multiplex PCR. The table records about 56,000 clones, about 89% of them present only once. This sequence originates from a female donor with multiple sclerosis, enrolled in a pregnancy study. The chain combines TRBV9 with TRBJ2-1, with 9 positions matching TRBD1. The source material was peripheral blood, sampled after pregnancy. DNA for the CDR3: TGTGCCAGCAGCGCTTGGGACAGGGTAAACAATGAGCAGTTCTTC. Encoded protein: CASSAWDRVNNEQFF.